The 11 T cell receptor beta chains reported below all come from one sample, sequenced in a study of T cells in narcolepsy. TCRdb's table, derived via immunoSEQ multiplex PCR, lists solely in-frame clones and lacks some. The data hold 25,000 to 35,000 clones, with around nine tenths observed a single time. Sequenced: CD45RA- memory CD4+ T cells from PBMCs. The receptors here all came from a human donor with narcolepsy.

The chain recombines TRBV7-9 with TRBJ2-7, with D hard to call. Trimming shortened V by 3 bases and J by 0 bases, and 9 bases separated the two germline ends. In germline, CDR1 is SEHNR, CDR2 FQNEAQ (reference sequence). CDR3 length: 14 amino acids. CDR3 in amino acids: CASSLGGDSYEQYV. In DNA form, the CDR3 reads TGTGCCAGCAGCTTGGGCGGTGACTCCTACGAGCAGTACGTC.

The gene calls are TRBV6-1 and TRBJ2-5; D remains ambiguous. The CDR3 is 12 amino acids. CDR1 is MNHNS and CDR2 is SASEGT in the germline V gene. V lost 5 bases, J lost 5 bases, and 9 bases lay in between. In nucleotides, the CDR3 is TGTGCCAGCAGTTCGGCCCGGGAGACCCAGTACTTC. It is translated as CASSSARETQYF.

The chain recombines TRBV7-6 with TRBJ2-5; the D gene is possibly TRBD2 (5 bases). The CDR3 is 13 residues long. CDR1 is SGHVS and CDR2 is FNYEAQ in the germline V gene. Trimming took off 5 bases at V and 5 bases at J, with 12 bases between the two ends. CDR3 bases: TGTGCCAGCAGCACCCCCGGGGAGGAGACCCAGTACTTC. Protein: CASSTPGEETQYF.

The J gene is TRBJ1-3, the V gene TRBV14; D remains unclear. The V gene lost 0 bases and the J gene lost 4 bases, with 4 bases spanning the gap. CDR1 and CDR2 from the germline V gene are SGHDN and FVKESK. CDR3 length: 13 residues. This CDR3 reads CASSQDAGNTIYF. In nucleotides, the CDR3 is TGTGCCAGCAGCCAAGATGCCGGAAACACCATATATTTT.

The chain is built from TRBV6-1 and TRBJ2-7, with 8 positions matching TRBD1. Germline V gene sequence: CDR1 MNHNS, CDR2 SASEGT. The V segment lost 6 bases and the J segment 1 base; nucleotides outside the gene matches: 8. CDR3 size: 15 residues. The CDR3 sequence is CASRLDRDLSYEQYF. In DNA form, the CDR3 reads TGTGCCAGCAGATTGGACAGGGACTTGTCCTACGAGCAGTACTTC.

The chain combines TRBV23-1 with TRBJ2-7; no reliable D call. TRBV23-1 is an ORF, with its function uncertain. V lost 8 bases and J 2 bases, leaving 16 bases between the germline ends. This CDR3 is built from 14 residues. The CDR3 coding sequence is TGCGCCAGCCATCCCCCACATGAGACCTACGAGCAGTACTTC. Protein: CASHPPHETYEQYF.

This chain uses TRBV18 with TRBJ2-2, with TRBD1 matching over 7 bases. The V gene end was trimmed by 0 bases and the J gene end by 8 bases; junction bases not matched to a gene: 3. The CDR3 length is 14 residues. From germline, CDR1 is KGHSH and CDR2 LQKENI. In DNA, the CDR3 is TGTGCCAGCTCACCACCGAACAGGGGAGGGGAGCTGTTTTTT. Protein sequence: CASSPPNRGGELFF.

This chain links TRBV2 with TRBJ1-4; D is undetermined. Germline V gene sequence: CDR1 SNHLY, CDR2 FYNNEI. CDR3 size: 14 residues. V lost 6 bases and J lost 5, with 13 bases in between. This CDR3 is CASRLGRMNEKLFF. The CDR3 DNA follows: TGTGCCAGCAGGCTAGGCAGGATGAATGAAAAACTGTTTTTT.

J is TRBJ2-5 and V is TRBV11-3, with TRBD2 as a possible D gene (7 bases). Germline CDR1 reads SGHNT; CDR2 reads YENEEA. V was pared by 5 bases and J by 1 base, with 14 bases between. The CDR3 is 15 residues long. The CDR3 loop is CASSRGGGGQETQYF. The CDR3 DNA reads TGTGCCAGCAGCAGGGGGGGCGGGGGCCAAGAGACCCAGTACTTC.

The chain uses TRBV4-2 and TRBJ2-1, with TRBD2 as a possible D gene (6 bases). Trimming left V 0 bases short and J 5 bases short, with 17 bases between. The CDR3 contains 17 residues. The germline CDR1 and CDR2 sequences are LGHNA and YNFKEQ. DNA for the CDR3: TGTGCCAGCAGCCAAGAGGGGACTCCCCCGGCCCACAATGAGCAGTTCTTC. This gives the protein CASSQEGTPPAHNEQFF.

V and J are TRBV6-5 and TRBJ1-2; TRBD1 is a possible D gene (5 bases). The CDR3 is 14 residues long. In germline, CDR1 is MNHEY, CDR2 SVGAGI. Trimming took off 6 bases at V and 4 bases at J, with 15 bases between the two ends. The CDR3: CASSRPGLLYGYTF. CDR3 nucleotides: TGTGCCAGCAGCCGCCCGGGACTCCTCTATGGCTACACCTTC.